The present T cell receptor (beta chain) was sequenced within a study of blood T cell repertoires in COVID-19. The overall study: The origin of the acute and convalescent COVID-19 samples was the United States, Italy and Spain. From T cells, B-cell-depleted T cells, or PBMCs came the material, which was cDNA or gDNA.

V shed 3 bases and J 3 bases; nucleotides not matched to a gene: 8. There are 16 residues in the CDR3. Germline CDR1 is MDHEN and CDR2 is SYDVKM. Enrolled during active infection, Seattle patients were then followed longitudinally. Original processing methods: Amplification of reference gene primers provided the estimated nucleated cell counts. Profiled with immunoSEQ multiplex PCR; TCRdb holds only in-frame clones, not every one. That table supplies the V and J calls and clone size; D and trimming were determined from the DNA. The sample lists some 270,000 clones; about 85% were seen once. This TCR derives from a human donor with COVID-19, enrolled during active disease. The donor label of this sample is uncertain. The V gene is TRBV28, the J gene TRBJ2-3, with 8 positions matching TRBD2. The sequenced sample was peripheral blood. This CDR3 reads CASSLGAGGATDTQYF. CDR3 coding DNA: TGTGCCAGCAGTTTGGGGGCGGGAGGTGCGACAGATACGCAGTATTTT. The complete variable domain, with remaining parts taken from reference TRBV28 and TRBJ2-3, reads DVKVTQSSRYLVKRTGEKVFLECVQDMDHENMFWYRQDPGLGLRLIYFSYDVKMKEKGDIPEGYSVSREKKERFSLILESASTNQTSMYLCASSLGAGGATDTQYFGPGTRLTVL.